Each of the 26 T cell receptor beta chains below was sequenced from the same sample in a study of cytomegalovirus exposure and HLA in healthy donors. The PCR contained 60 Vbeta and 13 Jbeta primers. Some clones are missing from TCRdb's copy, which holds only in-frame ones; the method was immunoSEQ multiplex PCR. Of 150,000 to 170,000 clones detected, 74% appear once; the ten largest clones hold 2% to 2.5%. The sequenced sample consisted of PBMCs. The receptor set was obtained from a man aged 25-45 years in good health and CMV-seronegative.

The V call is TRBV27, the J call TRBJ2-7; maybe TRBD1 (5 bases). The CDR3 contains 15 residues. V was shortened by 5 bases and J by 2 bases, with 16 bases between the two germline ends. Germline V gene lookup returns CDR1 MNHEY and CDR2 SMNVEV (reference sequence). The CDR3 sequence is CASSTRQGVAYEQYF. The CDR3 DNA follows: TGTGCCAGCAGTACCCGGCAGGGTGTCGCCTACGAGCAGTACTTC.

This clone occurred a few times. The V call is TRBV6-1, the J call TRBJ1-5; D gene ambiguous. Trimming took off 4 bases at V and 8 bases at J, with 15 bases between the two ends. The CDR3 runs 14 residues. Germline V gene lookup returns CDR1 MNHNS and CDR2 SASEGT. The CDR3 loop is CASSVRGTGEPQHF. DNA for the CDR3: TGTGCCAGCAGTGTACGGGGTACTGGGGAGCCCCAGCATTTT.

This chain uses TRBV4-3 with TRBJ1-1; D might be TRBD1 (6 bases). Trimming took 3 bases from V and 4 from J, leaving 18 bases between them. The CDR3 extends over 16 amino acids. The germline gives CDR1 LGHNA, CDR2 YSLEER. This CDR3 is CASSHRDTGRSTEAFF. CDR3 coding DNA: TGCGCCAGCAGCCACCGGGACACCGGACGTAGCACTGAAGCTTTCTTT.

This chain's CDR3 is CASRTSGGTDTQYF. CDR3 coding DNA: TGTGCCAGCAGGACTTCGGGGGGCACAGATACGCAGTATTTT. V and J are TRBV6-4 and TRBJ2-3; D is perhaps TRBD2 (6 bases). The CDR3 runs to 14 residues. V lost 6 bases and J lost 1, with 11 bases in between. Germline lookup yields CDR1 MRHNA and CDR2 SNTAGT.

This clone was picked up a small number of times. The chain combines TRBV11-2 with TRBJ1-6, with 8 nucleotides matching TRBD1. The CDR3 extends over 14 amino acids. CDR1 SGHAT and CDR2 FQNNGV come from the germline V gene. The trim removed 3 bases at V and 7 bases at J, leaving 2 bases unmatched. The CDR3 region has the DNA TGTGCCAGCAGCTTCAGGGGGCGGAATTCACCCCTCCACTTT. Translating gives CASSFRGRNSPLHF.

This chain connects TRBV7-2 to TRBJ2-7; 7 bases align to TRBD2. The CDR3 sequence is 14 residues long. V lost 5 bases, J lost 6 bases, and 10 bases stayed unmatched. Germline CDR1 SGHTA, CDR2 FQGNSA. This chain's CDR3 is CASSRRDYGREQYF. The CDR3 bases are TGTGCCAGCAGCCGCCGGGACTACGGGCGCGAGCAGTACTTC.

The count of this clone is one. The V call is TRBV5-4, the J call TRBJ2-5; 8 positions agree with TRBD2. V lost 4 bases to trimming and J lost 5 bases; unmatched junction nucleotides: 13. The CDR3 length is 16 residues. Germline CDR1 reads SGHNT; CDR2 reads YYREEE (reference sequence). CDR3 DNA sequence: TGTGCCAGCAGCGCGAGTACGGGGGGGGGAGGGGAGACCCAGTACTTC. This translates into CASSASTGGGGETQYF.

The chain uses TRBV5-1 and TRBJ2-7, with 14 bases lining up with TRBD2. Germline V gives CDR1 SGHRS, CDR2 YFSETQ. Germline trimming cut 4 bases from V and 2 bases from J; bases unmatched to any gene: 5. CDR3 length equals 16 residues. CDR3 DNA: TGCGCCAGCAGCATCGGACTAGCGGGGGGACCCTACGAGCAGTACTTC. It codes for CASSIGLAGGPYEQYF. The full variable domain, its missing parts supplied by reference TRBV5-1 and TRBJ2-7, is KAGVTQTPRYLIKTRGQQVTLSCSPISGHRSVSWYQQTPGQGLQFLFEYFSETQRNKGNFPGRFSGRQFSNSRSEMNVSTLELGDSALYLCASSIGLAGGPYEQYFGPGTRLTVT.

The chain combines TRBV6-5 with TRBJ2-7, with 11 bases matching TRBD2. The length of the CDR3 is 15 residues. Germline V gene data show CDR1 as MNHEY and CDR2 as SVGAGI. V lost 5 bases, J lost 3 bases, and 6 bases stayed unmatched. DNA of the CDR3: TGTGCCAGCAGTCCACAACTAGCGGGGGTCTACGAGCAGTACTTC. This translates into CASSPQLAGVYEQYF.

The V call is TRBV7-9, the J call TRBJ2-5; TRBD2 is a possible D gene (6 bases). CDR1 SEHNR and CDR2 FQNEAQ come from the germline V gene (reference sequence). The CDR3 consists of 13 residues. Trimming removed 0 bases from V and 4 bases from J, with 6 bases in between. As DNA, the CDR3 is TGTGCCAGCAGCTTAGCGCGGGGAGAGACCCAGTACTTC. It is translated as CASSLARGETQYF.

In DNA, the CDR3 is TGTGCCACCAGCAGAGTACTCGGGGCCAACGTCCTGACTTTC. Encoded protein: CATSRVLGANVLTF. The rearrangement joins TRBV15 to TRBJ2-6; unclear D gene. Trimming left V 1 base short and J 4 bases short, with 5 bases between. Looked up from germline, CDR1 is LNHNV and CDR2 is YYDKDF (reference sequence). The CDR3 is made up of 14 amino acids.

The chain links TRBV30 to TRBJ1-2, with 10 bases fitting TRBD1. This CDR3 is 14 amino acids long. The junction had 7 bases not matched to a gene; V was cut back by 1 base and J by 8 bases. CDR1 is GTSNPN, CDR2 SVGIG, per germline (reference sequence). The CDR3 sequence: CAWSADRGQGGYTF. The CDR3 DNA sequence: TGTGCCTGGAGTGCAGACAGGGGACAGGGGGGCTACACCTTC.

This sequence joins TRBV29-1 and TRBJ2-3; 9 bases fit TRBD1. CDR1 is SQVTM, CDR2 ANQGSEA, per germline. Trimming took 3 bases from V and 1 from J; bases not matched to a gene: 5. CDR3 length: 15 amino acids. The CDR3 protein is CSVDAQGAGTDTQYF. The CDR3 DNA sequence: TGCAGCGTTGACGCACAGGGGGCTGGCACAGATACGCAGTATTTT.

The chain couples TRBV4-3 to TRBJ1-4, with TRBD1 matching 7 bases. Germline trimming cut 0 bases from V and 7 bases from J; bases unmatched to any gene: 8. CDR1 LGHNA and CDR2 YSLEER come from the germline V gene. The CDR3 covers 16 residues. In DNA, the CDR3 is TGCGCCAGCAGCCAAGAAGTGGGCAGGGGGAGTGAAAAACTGTTTTTT. Its protein product is CASSQEVGRGSEKLFF.

This clone has a handful of counts. The chain has TRBV9 and TRBJ2-1, with a possible D match to TRBD1 (5 bases). Germline loops: CDR1 SGDLS, CDR2 YYNGEE. CDR3 length: 15 amino acids. V was shortened by 4 bases and J by 4 bases, with 15 bases between the two germline ends. The CDR3 DNA is TGTGCCAGCAGCTCGTGGGGTCAGGGTTACAATGAGCAGTTCTTC. Translated: CASSSWGQGYNEQFF.

This chain connects TRBV5-6 to TRBJ2-7; perhaps TRBD1 as D (5 bases). V lost 4 bases and J 3 bases, leaving 11 bases between the germline ends. Germline CDR1 is SGHDT and CDR2 is YYEEEE. There are 13 residues in the CDR3. CDR3 nucleotide sequence: TGTGCCAGCAGCAACACCAGGGACTACGAGCAGTACTTC. It translates to CASSNTRDYEQYF.

This chain joins TRBV5-6 and TRBJ1-2; 7 bases line up with TRBD1. J gave up 4 bases and V 8 bases, and 8 bases lay outside the gene matches. Germline V gene sequence: CDR1 SGHDT, CDR2 YYEEEE. The length of the CDR3 is 13 residues. The CDR3 loop is CARQGGAGYGYTF. For the CDR3, the DNA is TGTGCCAGGCAAGGGGGCGCAGGCTATGGCTACACCTTC.

The chain uses TRBV9 and TRBJ2-5; maybe TRBD1 (6 bases). Between the trimmed V and J ends, which lost 5 bases and 1 base, there was a span of 12 bases. The germline V gene encodes CDR1 SGDLS and CDR2 YYNGEE. This CDR3 region has 14 residues. For the CDR3, the DNA is TGTGCCAGCAGTTCGGGACAACCCCAAGAGACCCAGTACTTC. Its protein product is CASSSGQPQETQYF.

The V gene is TRBV5-6, the J gene TRBJ1-5; 7 nucleotides align to TRBD1. CDR1 and CDR2 from the germline V gene are SGHDT and YYEEEE. The CDR3 loop spans 14 amino acids. Germline trimming cut 1 base from V and 11 bases from J; bases unmatched to any gene: 9. For the CDR3, the DNA is TGTGCCAGCAGCTTGAGGGACAGTTCCCAATCCCAGCATTTT. Translating gives CASSLRDSSQSQHF.

The V gene is TRBV11-1, the J gene TRBJ1-1; no reliable D call. CDR1 and CDR2 (germline): SGHAT, FQDESV (reference sequence). CDR3 length equals 13 residues. V lost 1 base to trimming and J lost 10 bases, with 13 bases between them. CDR3 DNA: TGTGCCAGCAGCTTAGAGCGGGCAAGTGTAGCTTTCTTT. Residues: CASSLERASVAFF.

V usage is TRBV28 and J usage is TRBJ1-4; 8 bases agree with TRBD1. CDR1 is MDHEN and CDR2 is SYDVKM in the germline V gene. The CDR3 runs 15 residues. Trimming removed 4 bases from V and 8 bases from J; junction bases left unmatched: 9. CDR3 amino acids: CASSSSRTGREKLFF. The CDR3 DNA reads TGTGCCAGCAGTTCATCCAGGACAGGGAGAGAAAAACTGTTTTTT.

This clone was detected a few times. The chain combines TRBV15 with TRBJ2-2; D unresolved. The germline V gene has CDR1 LNHNV and CDR2 YYDKDF (reference sequence). This CDR3 has 16 residues. Trimming took 0 bases from V and 3 from J, leaving 11 bases between them. This chain's CDR3 is CATSRDRGWDTGELFF. The CDR3 bases are TGTGCCACCAGCAGAGATCGAGGATGGGACACCGGGGAGCTGTTTTTT. The variable domain in full, with the rest retrieved from reference TRBV15 and TRBJ2-2, is DAMVIQNPRYQVTQFGKPVTLSCSQTLNHNVMYWYQQKSSQAPKLLFHYYDKDFNNEADTPDNFQSRRPNTSFCFLDIRSPGLGDTAMYLCATSRDRGWDTGELFFGEGSRLTVL.

This clone was detected a few times. This rearrangement joins TRBV27 to TRBJ2-2; a possible D gene is TRBD1 (6 bases). The V end was cut by 7 bases, the J end by 1 base, with 16 bases between. The CDR3 runs to 16 residues. Per germline, CDR1 MNHEY and CDR2 SMNVEV (reference sequence). DNA for the CDR3: TGTGCCAGCACCCATCGGGCAGGGGAGAACACCGGGGAGCTGTTTTTT. It encodes CASTHRAGENTGELFF.

In this sample, this clone turned up a few times. The V gene is TRBV7-2, the J gene TRBJ2-7, with 14 bases fitting TRBD2. The V gene's germline CDR1 is SGHTA and CDR2 FQGNSA. Germline trimming cut 5 bases from V and 6 bases from J; bases unmatched to any gene: 12. The CDR3 totals 17 residues. This CDR3 is CASSLTSGGAHLCEQYF. The DNA for the CDR3 is TGTGCCAGCAGCCTGACTAGCGGGGGGGCCCATCTTTGCGAGCAGTACTTC.

This chain uses TRBV10-3 with TRBJ2-1, with a weak D call TRBD2 (5 bases). Germline CDR1 and CDR2: ENHRY and SYGVKD. The CDR3 covers 12 residues. Trimming took 11 bases from V and 3 from J, leaving 11 bases between them. The CDR3 nucleotides read TGTGCCGCGGGCGGCAGCTACAATGAGCAGTTCTTC. It encodes CAAGGSYNEQFF.

The chain couples TRBV18 to TRBJ2-7; D may be TRBD1 (7 bases). CDR1 and CDR2 (germline): KGHSH, LQKENI. Trimming removed 3 bases at V and 6 bases at J, with 12 bases between. This CDR3 is 13 amino acids long. CDR3 protein: CASSPQGGGEQYF. In DNA form, the CDR3 reads TGTGCCAGCTCACCCCAGGGGGGAGGCGAGCAGTACTTC.